Following are 31 T cell receptor beta chains from one sample sequenced in a study of molecular identifiers for immune sequencing clone quantification. TCRdb independently ran MiXCR on the PCR reads; one entry per CDR3 protein. In the table there are tens of thousands of distinct CDR3 sequences, about 18% of which are singletons. The specimen was naive CD8+ T cells from blood, with Jurkat cell RNA spiked in. The subset: FACS-sorted CD8+CD4-CCR7+CD45RA+ naive T cells. The receptors originated from a human donor in good health. Some libraries in this study had Jurkat cell RNA spiked in.

This chain joins TRBV19 and TRBJ1-2, with D unresolved. V lost 3 bases to trimming and J lost 5 bases, with 10 bases between them. Per germline, CDR1 LNHDA and CDR2 SQIVND (reference sequence). This CDR3 has 13 residues. CDR3 loop: CASSIGIFYGYTF. The CDR3 nucleotides read TGTGCCAGTAGTATCGGAATTTTTTATGGCTACACCTTC. Together with reference TRBV19 and TRBJ1-2, the CDR3 gives the full variable domain: DGGITQSPKYLFRKEGQNVTLSCEQNLNHDAMYWYRQDPGQGLRLIYYSQIVNDFQKGDIAEGYSVSREKKESFPLTVTSAQKNPTAFYLCASSIGIFYGYTFGSGTRLTVV.

CDR3 region: CATTLGGSETQYF. The CDR3 DNA sequence: TGTGCCACCACCCTGGGGGGTTCGGAGACCCAGTACTTC. The chain has TRBV6-6 and TRBJ2-5; a possible D gene is TRBD2 (6 bases). Germline loops: CDR1 MNHNY, CDR2 SVGAGI (reference sequence). V was trimmed by 10 bases and J by 5 bases, leaving 17 bases between them. This CDR3 has 13 amino acids.

This clonotype has at least ten counts. The genes are TRBV24-1 and TRBJ2-4; 7 bases agree with TRBD2. Looked up from germline, CDR1 is KGHDR and CDR2 is SFDVKD. CDR3 length: 18 residues. J gave up 0 bases and V 7 bases, and 14 bases lay outside the gene matches. CDR3 protein: CATRDSGLSLIAKNIQYF. The DNA for the CDR3 is TGTGCCACCAGAGACTCGGGACTATCTTTAATAGCCAAAAACATTCAGTACTTC.

The chain has TRBV7-2 and TRBJ1-2, with D hard to call. V lost 3 bases and J lost 5, with 16 bases in between. This CDR3 is built from 15 residues. CDR1 and CDR2 (germline): SGHTA, FQGNSA. In DNA, the CDR3 is TGTGCCAGCAGCTTTGTAATCCCCAGTGAATATGGCTACACCTTC. Its translation: CASSFVIPSEYGYTF.

CDR3 sequence: CASSPGTNYQETQYF. CDR3 bases: TGTGCCAGCAGCCCCGGGACGAACTACCAAGAGACCCAGTACTTC. This chain joins TRBV7-6 and TRBJ2-5, with D perhaps given as TRBD1 or TRBD2 (5 bases each). Per germline, CDR1 SGHVS and CDR2 FNYEAQ. The CDR3 runs to 15 residues. Trimming removed 5 bases from V and 0 bases from J, with 13 bases in between.

This clonotype was detected a few times. The chain uses TRBV28 and TRBJ1-5, with a tentative D call TRBD1 (5 bases). The germline V and J ends were trimmed by 3 bases and 2 bases, with 8 bases remaining between them. CDR1 and CDR2 (germline): MDHEN, SYDVKM. The CDR3 has 14 amino acids. The CDR3 loop reads CASSFLGGNQPQHF. The CDR3 bases are TGTGCCAGCAGTTTTCTGGGGGGCAATCAGCCCCAGCATTTT.

Concerning this clonotype itself: Since a much larger clone is just one base distant, this may be a read error. V and J are TRBV27 and TRBJ2-1; maybe TRBD1 (5 bases). The CDR3 spans 13 residues. The germline V gene encodes CDR1 MNHEY and CDR2 SMNVEV (reference sequence). V was trimmed by 6 bases and J by 3 bases, leaving 9 bases between them. The CDR3 DNA follows: TGTGCCAGCAGAGTTGACAGCTACAATGAGCAGTTCTTC. Translating gives CASRVDSYNEQFF.

This clonotype was counted at least ten times. This rearrangement joins TRBV4-2 to TRBJ2-7, with D unresolved. V lost 0 bases, J lost 3 bases, and 6 bases lay in between. CDR3 length: 13 amino acids. Germline V gene sequence: CDR1 LGHNA, CDR2 YNFKEQ. The CDR3 DNA sequence: TGTGCCAGCAGCCAAGATCCCCGCTACGAGCAGTACTTC. It translates to CASSQDPRYEQYF.

Concerning this clonotype itself: A much larger clone differs by one base, so this may be a read error. The rearrangement uses TRBV7-9 and TRBJ2-7; D is undetermined. Germline V gives CDR1 SEHNR, CDR2 FQNEAQ (reference sequence). The CDR3 is 12 residues long. CDR3: CASSLVGYEQCF. The CDR3 nucleotides read TGTGCCAGCAGCTTAGTCGGGTACGAGCAGTGCTTC.

Comment on this clonotype: A read error may be the cause here, since a much bigger clone is one base away. This chain joins TRBV5-1 and TRBJ1-2, with D unclear. There are 13 residues in the CDR3. The germline V and J ends were trimmed by 2 bases and 6 bases, with 11 bases remaining between them. Germline loops: CDR1 SGHRS, CDR2 YFSETQ. CDR3 in amino acids: CASSLEGADGYTF. DNA for the CDR3: TGCGCCAGCAGCTTAGAGGGAGCGGATGGCTACACCTTC.

Note on this clonotype: A much more abundant neighbour one base away suggests this may be a read error. The chain is built from TRBV9 and TRBJ2-5; 8 bases align to TRBD2. Germline loops: CDR1 SGDLS, CDR2 YYNGEE. This CDR3 is 14 amino acids long. As DNA, the CDR3 is TGTGCCAGCAGCGCGAGCGGGAGCCAAGAGACCCAGTGCTTC. It translates to CASSASGSQETQCF.

This clonotype appeared many times. V is TRBV28 and J is TRBJ2-5; D is unclear. The CDR3 contains 10 residues. V was shortened by 6 bases and J by 5 bases, with 4 bases between the two germline ends. Germline-derived CDR1 and CDR2 are MDHEN and SYDVKM. The CDR3 loop reads CASSSETQYF. The DNA for the CDR3 is TGTGCCAGCAGCTCGGAGACCCAGTACTTC.

This clonotype was counted at least ten times. The gene calls are TRBV13 and TRBJ2-7, with no clear D. This CDR3 has 13 amino acids. Trimming left V 0 bases short and J 4 bases short, with 7 bases between. CDR1 is PRHDT and CDR2 is FYEKMQ in the germline V gene (reference sequence). The CDR3 region is CASSLGHPYEQYF. CDR3 nucleotides: TGTGCCAGCAGCTTAGGACACCCTTACGAGCAGTACTTC.

The chain carries TRBV12-3 or TRBV12-4 and TRBJ2-3; no clear D gene. The CDR3 is 11 amino acids. The V end lost 6 bases, the J end lost 3 bases, and 4 bases lay between the germline ends. The CDR3 loop reads CASSITDTQYF. In nucleotides, the CDR3 is TGTGCCAGCAGCATTACAGATACGCAGTATTTT.

This clonotype was seen more than once but under ten times. The chain carries TRBV7-9 and TRBJ2-2; possible D gene TRBD2, 6 bases. The CDR3 extends over 14 amino acids. Germline CDR1 is SEHNR and CDR2 is FQNEAQ (reference sequence). The V gene lost 5 bases and the J gene lost 6 bases, with 13 bases spanning the gap. In DNA, the CDR3 is TGTGCCAGCAGCGGGGGGTTTACGGCCGGGGAGCTGTTTTTT. Translation gives CASSGGFTAGELFF.

Concerning this clonotype itself: A much larger clone sits a single nucleotide away, making a read error possible. J is TRBJ2-5 and V is TRBV21-1; the table's D gene call, TRBD2, was not cross checked with the DNA. TRBV21-1 represents a pseudogene. The CDR3 is 14 residues long. CDR3 nucleotides: TGTGCCAGAAGCCCCTCCGGGGGGAGAGAGACCCAGTACTTC. This translates into CARSPSGGRETQYF.

This clonotype appeared many times. This chain uses TRBV27 with TRBJ2-1; 10 bases are a match to TRBD1. V lost 0 bases to trimming and J lost 3 bases; unmatched junction nucleotides: 2. CDR1 and CDR2 from the germline V gene are MNHEY and SMNVEV (reference sequence). The CDR3 runs to 16 residues. CDR3 sequence: CASSLSTGGYYNEQFF. In DNA form, the CDR3 reads TGTGCCAGCAGTTTATCGACAGGGGGCTACTACAATGAGCAGTTCTTC.

This clonotype was detected ten times or more. The genes are TRBV7-9 and TRBJ2-1; TRBD2 agrees at 8 bases. V shed 5 bases and J 8 bases; nucleotides not matched to a gene: 26. The CDR3 loop spans 20 amino acids. Germline-derived CDR1 and CDR2 are SEHNR and FQNEAQ (reference sequence). CDR3 nucleotide sequence: TGTGCCAGCAGCGCAGTACAAGGGGCTAGCGGGCCGGCCCAAGGGTATGAGCAGTTCTTC. It encodes CASSAVQGASGPAQGYEQFF. The entire variable domain, with the rest obtained from reference TRBV7-9 and TRBJ2-1, is as follows: DTGVSQNPRHKITKRGQNVTFRCDPISEHNRLYWYRQTLGQGPEFLTYFQNEAQLEKSRLLSDRFSAERPKGSFSTLEIQRTEQGDSAMYLCASSAVQGASGPAQGYEQFFGPGTRLTVL.

This clonotype was found many times. The chain joins TRBV12-3 or TRBV12-4 to TRBJ2-7, with 9 bases identical to TRBD1. The CDR3 has 16 amino acids. After removal of 5 bases from V and 6 bases from J, the junction contained 14 bases not matched to a gene. CDR3 nucleotides: TGTGCCAGCAGTCCCGGCCCTGGACAGGGGCAGCGCGAGCAGTACTTC. This translates into CASSPGPGQGQREQYF.

As to this clonotype: Germline and junction disagree at one end, which may indicate a read error. The chain is built from TRBV12-3 or TRBV12-4 and TRBJ2-3, with a possible D match to TRBD2 (6 bases). This CDR3 contains 13 residues. The CDR3 loop reads CASSLVGGDMQYF. The DNA of the CDR3 is TGTGCCAGCAGTCTAGTGGGGGGAGATATGCAGTATTTT.

This clonotype was counted ten times or more. The chain is built from TRBV24-1 and TRBJ2-3; TRBD2 matches at 14 bases. This CDR3 contains 18 residues. V was pared by 3 bases and J by 3 bases, with 7 bases of the junction left unmatched. Germline CDR1 and CDR2: KGHDR and SFDVKD. The CDR3 DNA follows: TGTGCCACCAGTGATCCGGGACTAGCGGGAGTGGGTACAGATACGCAGTATTTT. This translates into CATSDPGLAGVGTDTQYF.

A word on this clonotype: A much larger clone differs by one base, so this may be a read error. V gene TRBV9 combines with J gene TRBJ2-3; 8 bases line up with TRBD1. The CDR3 totals 15 residues. The germline gives CDR1 SGDLS, CDR2 YYNGEE. In DNA form, the CDR3 reads TGTGCCTGCAGCGGACAGGACAGGGTGGCAGATACGCAGTATTTT. It yields the protein CACSGQDRVADTQYF.

The sample holds a few counts of this clonotype. V is TRBV29-1 and J is TRBJ2-5; 8 nucleotides match TRBD2. The J segment lost 4 bases and the V segment lost 3 bases, leaving 10 bases of the junction unmatched. The CDR3 has 15 amino acids. Germline V gene data show CDR1 as SQVTM and CDR2 as ANQGSEA. The CDR3 DNA reads as TGCAGCGTTGAGCCTAGCGGGTGGATAGGAGAGACCCAGTACTTC. This sequence encodes CSVEPSGWIGETQYF.

This clonotype was counted only a few times. The genes are TRBV20-1 and TRBJ1-2; 8 positions agree with TRBD1. Germline V gene lookup returns CDR1 DFQATT and CDR2 SNEGSKA (reference sequence). V shed 6 bases and J 3 bases; nucleotides not matched to a gene: 6. This CDR3 comprises 13 residues. This chain's CDR3 is CSAAGTGDYGYTF. The CDR3 DNA reads TGCAGTGCGGCCGGGACAGGAGACTATGGCTACACCTTC.

The chain employs TRBV19 and TRBJ1-5; unclear D gene. Germline values: CDR1 LNHDA, CDR2 SQIVND (reference sequence). This CDR3 spans 15 amino acids. V lost 4 bases and J 0 bases, leaving 10 bases between the germline ends. CDR3 sequence reads: CASSTWTVSNQPQHF. CDR3 DNA sequence: TGTGCCAGTAGTACGTGGACGGTTAGCAATCAGCCCCAGCATTTT.

The gene calls are TRBV7-8 and TRBJ2-7; 12 bases are a match to TRBD1. Looked up from germline, CDR1 is SGHVS and CDR2 is FQNEAQ. The CDR3 is 15 residues long. V lost 3 bases, J lost 6 bases, and 6 bases stayed unmatched. The CDR3 DNA follows: TGTGCCAGCAGCTTCCGGGACAGGGGGCCCCTCGAGCAGTACTTC. Amino acid sequence: CASSFRDRGPLEQYF.

As to this clonotype: This could be a read error, since a much larger clone is one nucleotide away. This sequence joins TRBV5-5 and TRBJ2-7; D might be TRBD2 (5 bases). CDR1 and CDR2 from the germline V gene are SGHKS and YYEKEE (reference sequence). V was pared by 0 bases and J by 5 bases, with 18 bases between. This CDR3 is 16 amino acids long. DNA for the CDR3: TGTGCCAGCAGCTTGGGAGCGGAAGGGCTTCTCGACGAGCAGTACTTC. This sequence encodes CASSLGAEGLLDEQYF.

The chain employs TRBV28 and TRBJ1-1; TRBD1 matches at 11 bases. V was pared by 6 bases and J by 12 bases, with 9 bases of the junction left unmatched. Germline V gives CDR1 MDHEN, CDR2 SYDVKM. The CDR3 consists of 13 residues. DNA of the CDR3: TGTGCCAGCAGAATACCGGGACAGGGGGAAACTTTCTTT. Its translation is CASRIPGQGETFF.

In regard to this clonotype: This may be a read error, as it is one base from a much larger clone. The rearrangement uses TRBV9 and TRBJ2-1, with TRBD2 identical over 12 bases. Trimming cost V 6 bases and J 8 bases; bases outside gene matches: 12. Germline CDR1 SGDLS, CDR2 YYNGEE. There are 16 residues in the CDR3. The CDR3 nucleotides read TGTGCCAGCAACGCCCGACTAGCGGGAGAGGTATATGAGCAGTTCTTC. Encoded protein: CASNARLAGEVYEQFF.

Many counts were recorded for this clonotype. V gene TRBV7-8 combines with J gene TRBJ2-3; 13 bases fit TRBD2. Germline CDR1 and CDR2: SGHVS and FQNEAQ. The length of the CDR3 is 14 residues. Trimming took 5 bases from V and 8 from J; bases not matched to a gene: 4. CDR3 nucleotides: TGTGCCAGCAGCCTCGGGACTAGCGGGACTACGCAGTATTTT. Protein sequence: CASSLGTSGTTQYF.

The table lists this clonotype with many counts. The chain employs TRBV28 and TRBJ2-3; tentatively, D is TRBD1 (5 bases). The CDR3 is made up of 14 amino acids. The V end was cut by 3 bases, the J end by 1 base, with 8 bases between. Germline CDR1 reads MDHEN; CDR2 reads SYDVKM. In DNA form, the CDR3 reads TGTGCCAGCAGTTTCAGGGTTGGCACAGATACGCAGTATTTT. This translates into CASSFRVGTDTQYF. Variable domain in full (rest from reference TRBV28 and TRBJ2-3): DVKVTQSSRYLVKRTGEKVFLECVQDMDHENMFWYRQDPGLGLRLIYFSYDVKMKEKGDIPEGYSVSREKKERFSLILESASTNQTSMYLCASSFRVGTDTQYFGPGTRLTVL.